These 21 T cell receptor beta chains share one sample of origin, sequenced in a study of cytomegalovirus exposure and HLA in healthy donors. The study ran its PCR with 60 Vbeta and 13 Jbeta primers. Data came from immunoSEQ multiplex PCR; TCRdb stores just in-frame clones and leaves some out. The sample lists 150,000 to 250,000 clones, 82% seen once, with about 0.094% in the top ten. The sequenced sample was PBMCs. Receptors were obtained from a boy aged 2 to 10 in good health and CMV-seronegative.

V and J are TRBV18 and TRBJ2-7; 7 bases are shared with TRBD1. The J call may not be correct, given that the DNA end is closer to TRBJ2-5. The CDR3 totals 15 residues. Germline CDR1 and CDR2: KGHSH and LQKENI. The CDR3 loop reads CASSLNRGGQETQYF. CDR3 coding DNA: TGTGCCAGCTCACTGAACAGGGGTGGGCAAGAGACCCAGTACTTC.

This rearrangement joins TRBV7-8 to TRBJ2-5, with TRBD2 matching over 12 bases. In germline, CDR1 is SGHVS, CDR2 FQNEAQ. The CDR3 is made up of 17 amino acids. With V trimmed by 2 bases and J by 5 bases, 9 bases remained unmatched. Written as DNA, the CDR3 is TGTGCCAGCAGCTTAACAAGGCTAGCGGGGGGGCAGGAGACCCAGTACTTC. This codes for CASSLTRLAGGQETQYF.

V gene TRBV19 combines with J gene TRBJ2-7; perhaps TRBD1 as D (8 bases). V was shortened by 6 bases and J by 1 base, with 13 bases between the two germline ends. CDR3 size: 14 residues. CDR1 LNHDA and CDR2 SQIVND come from the germline V gene (reference sequence). CDR3 protein: CASRGGTGSYEQYF. Here the CDR3 DNA reads TGTGCCAGTAGGGGGGGGACAGGATCCTACGAGCAGTACTTC.

The CDR3 sequence: CASSQEPGLAGGDTQYF. The CDR3 coding sequence is TGCGCCAGCAGCCAAGAACCGGGTCTAGCGGGGGGAGATACGCAGTATTTT. V and J are TRBV4-1 and TRBJ2-3, with 11 bases aligning to TRBD2. J was trimmed by 5 bases and V by 0 bases; bases with no gene match: 7. This CDR3 has 17 amino acids. Germline V lookup: CDR1 MGHRA, CDR2 YSYEKL.

The V gene is TRBV6-1, the J gene TRBJ2-1; D is possibly TRBD1 (5 bases). Germline lookup yields CDR1 MNHNS and CDR2 SASEGT. The ends were cut back, 7 bases at V and 0 bases at J, with 13 bases in the middle. The CDR3 sequence is 15 residues long. CDR3 loop: CASIEGASSYNEQFF. CDR3 bases: TGTGCCAGCATAGAAGGGGCGAGCTCCTACAATGAGCAGTTCTTC.

The genes are TRBV5-5 and TRBJ1-1; a weak D match, TRBD1 (5 bases). V was shortened by 0 bases and J by 1 base, with 10 bases between the two germline ends. The CDR3 is 15 residues long. Germline-derived CDR1 and CDR2 are SGHKS and YYEKEE (reference sequence). The CDR3 DNA follows: TGTGCCAGCAGCTTGGGTACGGGGGGGAACACTGAAGCTTTCTTT. Translation gives CASSLGTGGNTEAFF.

J is TRBJ1-1 and V is TRBV4-3; 8 nucleotides align to TRBD1. The CDR3 totals 15 residues. The germline gives CDR1 LGHNA, CDR2 YSLEER. V lost 2 bases to trimming and J lost 8 bases; unmatched junction nucleotides: 10. CDR3 sequence reads: CASSQYPGQALEAFF. Written as DNA, the CDR3 is TGCGCCAGCAGCCAATATCCGGGACAGGCTTTAGAAGCTTTCTTT.

This sequence joins TRBV10-3 and TRBJ2-1; unclear D gene. Looked up from germline, CDR1 is ENHRY and CDR2 is SYGVKD. The V and J ends lost 6 bases and 3 bases respectively, with 6 bases between them. This CDR3 has 12 amino acids. The CDR3 DNA reads as TGTGCCATCAGCCACGGCTACAATGAGCAGTTCTTC. This encodes CAISHGYNEQFF.

As to this clone: Germline is not matched at one junction end, which may reflect a read error. This rearrangement joins TRBV19 to TRBJ2-7; 7 bases line up with TRBD1. Per germline, CDR1 LNHDA and CDR2 SQIVND (reference sequence). The CDR3 consists of 14 residues. This chain's CDR3 is CASSTSGQWGKVDF. CDR3 DNA: TGTGCCAGTAGTACCTCGGGACAGTGGGGCAAGGTTGACTTC.

The gene calls are TRBV9 and TRBJ2-3; 9 bases map to TRBD1. There are 17 residues in the CDR3. Unmatched junction bases numbered 11, after V lost 4 bases and J lost 2 bases. Germline CDR1 reads SGDLS; CDR2 reads YYNGEE. CDR3 sequence (DNA): TGTGCCAGCAGCACGGTGCACAGGGGGCAGATCACAGATACGCAGTATTTT. Its translation is CASSTVHRGQITDTQYF.

V is TRBV7-2 and J is TRBJ2-3; 10 bases map to TRBD2. The CDR3 sequence is 15 residues long. Germline V gene lookup returns CDR1 SGHTA and CDR2 FQGNSA. The V and J ends lost 6 bases and 2 bases, in that order; junction bases with no gene match: 5. CDR3 protein: CASRVSGGYTDTQYF. In nucleotides, the CDR3 is TGTGCCAGCAGGGTTAGCGGGGGGTACACAGATACGCAGTATTTT. Supplemented by reference TRBV7-2 and TRBJ2-3, the full variable domain reads GAGVSQSPSNKVTEKGKDVELRCDPISGHTALYWYRQSLGQGLEFLIYFQGNSAPDKSGLPSDRFSAERTGGSVSTLTIQRTQQEDSAVYLCASRVSGGYTDTQYFGPGTRLTVL.

The chain combines TRBV2 with TRBJ2-1, with D perhaps matching TRBD1 (6 bases). V was clipped by 7 bases and J by 9 bases, with 16 bases between them. The CDR3 has 13 residues. Germline V lookup: CDR1 SNHLY, CDR2 FYNNEI. CDR3 nucleotide sequence: TGTGCCAGCACTTCTTACAGGGTCGGTGAGCAGTTCTTC. Amino acids: CASTSYRVGEQFF.

The V call is TRBV9, the J call TRBJ2-5, with unresolved D. The V end lost 0 bases, the J end lost 6 bases, and 6 bases lay between the germline ends. The CDR3 length is 12 residues. Germline assignment: CDR1 SGDLS and CDR2 YYNGEE. CDR3 nucleotide sequence: TGTGCCAGCAGCGTAGTGAGGCAGACCCAGTACTTC. It specifies CASSVVRQTQYF.

The CDR3 region is CATSRVKGNIQYF. The CDR3 DNA reads TGTGCCACCAGCAGAGTAAAGGGGAACATTCAGTACTTC. The J gene is TRBJ2-4, the V gene TRBV15; TRBD1 is a possible D gene (5 bases). The V gene lost 1 base and the J gene lost 7 bases, with 8 bases spanning the gap. This CDR3 region has 13 residues. Germline V gene lookup returns CDR1 LNHNV and CDR2 YYDKDF (reference sequence).

This chain joins TRBV7-3 and TRBJ2-5; 12 bases fit TRBD2. Germline trimming cut 5 bases from V and 5 bases from J; bases unmatched to any gene: 6. Germline assignment: CDR1 SGHTA and CDR2 FQGTGA. The CDR3 loop spans 15 amino acids. In DNA, the CDR3 is TGTGCCAGCAGCCCTAGCGGGGGGGCCGTCGAGACCCAGTACTTC. Residues: CASSPSGGAVETQYF.

This clone was seen only once. The chain recombines TRBV7-8 with TRBJ2-5; 12 bases agree with TRBD2. Trimming took 2 bases from V and 0 from J; bases not matched to a gene: 4. The V gene's germline CDR1 is SGHVS and CDR2 FQNEAQ. There are 17 residues in the CDR3. CDR3 bases: TGTGCCAGCAGCTTAAGACTAGCGGGGGACTACCAAGAGACCCAGTACTTC. Its translation is CASSLRLAGDYQETQYF.

The rearrangement uses TRBV9 and TRBJ2-5; tentative D call: TRBD2 (5 bases). CDR3 length: 15 residues. Germline assignment: CDR1 SGDLS and CDR2 YYNGEE. V lost 0 bases and J 7 bases, leaving 16 bases between the germline ends. For the CDR3, the DNA is TGTGCCAGCAGCGTAGCGGGGAATGACGATGGGACCCAGTACTTC. This sequence encodes CASSVAGNDDGTQYF.

The chain is built from TRBV20-1 and TRBJ1-1; 7 nucleotides match TRBD1. J lost 3 bases, V lost 6 bases, and 1 base had no gene match. CDR3 length equals 11 residues. From germline, CDR1 is DFQATT and CDR2 SNEGSKA (reference sequence). This CDR3 reads CSAGGDTEAFF. The CDR3 DNA reads TGCAGTGCAGGGGGCGACACTGAAGCTTTCTTT.

The genes are TRBV18 and TRBJ1-2; 10 bases agree with TRBD1. The CDR3 spans 15 residues. Germline V gene data show CDR1 as KGHSH and CDR2 as LQKENI. The V and J ends lost 5 bases and 4 bases, in that order; junction bases with no gene match: 7. Here the CDR3 DNA reads TGTGCCAGCTCATTGACGGGACAGGGGTCCTATGGCTACACCTTC. Its protein is CASSLTGQGSYGYTF.

The chain carries TRBV7-2 and TRBJ1-4; D is perhaps TRBD1 (5 bases). This CDR3 is built from 18 residues. CDR1 is SGHTA and CDR2 is FQGNSA in the germline V gene. The V gene lost 1 base and the J gene lost 1 base, with 16 bases spanning the gap. The CDR3 loop is CASSLGDRGRLTNEKLFF. In DNA form, the CDR3 reads TGTGCCAGCAGCTTAGGTGATCGGGGGAGGTTAACTAATGAAAAACTGTTTTTT. Full variable domain (rest looked up from reference TRBV7-2 and TRBJ1-4): GAGVSQSPSNKVTEKGKDVELRCDPISGHTALYWYRQSLGQGLEFLIYFQGNSAPDKSGLPSDRFSAERTGGSVSTLTIQRTQQEDSAVYLCASSLGDRGRLTNEKLFFGSGTQLSVL.

This rearrangement joins TRBV19 to TRBJ2-3; TRBD2 matches 10 bases. J was trimmed by 2 bases and V by 5 bases; bases with no gene match: 16. There are 19 residues in the CDR3. Germline V gives CDR1 LNHDA, CDR2 SQIVND (reference sequence). CDR3 coding DNA: TGTGCCAGTAGTGTGGGATGGCTAGCGGGGGCCATTATCACAGATACGCAGTATTTT. This translates into CASSVGWLAGAIITDTQYF.